This entry describes one T cell receptor beta chain. Produced via immunoSEQ multiplex PCR; TCRdb's table is partial and in-frame only. This sample has 20,000 to 25,000 clones, with over 85% found just once. The CDR3 runs to 17 residues. V shed 0 bases, J shed 4 bases, and the junction held 8 bases outside the gene matches. Germline lookup yields CDR1 MGHRA and CDR2 YSYEKL. The sample originates from a study of T cell changes during pregnancy in multiple sclerosis. The source of this sequence is a female donor with multiple sclerosis, enrolled in a pregnancy study. The gene calls are TRBV4-1 and TRBJ2-1; 8 bases are a match to TRBD2. Source: CD8+ T cells from peripheral blood mononuclear cells, taken in the third trimester of pregnancy. The CDR3 loop is CASSQELSGRLYNEQFF. DNA for the CDR3: TGCGCCAGCAGCCAAGAGTTAAGCGGGAGATTATACAATGAGCAGTTCTTC.